This T cell receptor (beta chain) appears in the sequencing data of a study of T cells after yellow fever vaccination. Findings and caveats of the study: Clones from primary vaccination mostly reappeared after the booster (roughly 97% CD4, about 88% CD8).

CDR3 length equals 12 residues. The germline CDR1 and CDR2 sequences are LNHDA and SQIVND (reference sequence). A note on this clonotype: Its target is unknown. At one boundary the junction diverges from the germline segment, which might be a read error.

TCRdb reanalysed the 5' RACE reads using MiXCR and keeps one entry per CDR3 protein. The data hold more than 450,000 distinct CDR3 sequences, with about a fifth observed a single time. Sequenced material: PBMCs, taken 21 days after the first yellow fever vaccination. V and J are TRBV19 and TRBJ2-1; D tentatively fits TRBD1 or TRBD2 (7 bases each). The sequence was collected from a man between 18 and 35 years old who received the YFV17D yellow fever vaccine. Here the CDR3 DNA reads TGTGCCAGCTCGCTGGGGAGGGGGCATCACCTCTTC. Translating it yields CASSLGRGHHLF.